This T cell receptor (beta chain) was sequenced for a study of cytomegalovirus exposure and HLA in healthy donors. Some clones are missing from TCRdb's copy, which holds only in-frame ones; the method was immunoSEQ multiplex PCR. This table holds about 360,000 clones, roughly 89% found once. This CDR3 comprises 15 residues. Germline V gene lookup returns CDR1 MNHEY and CDR2 SVGAGI. Trimming shortened V by 1 base and J by 8 bases, and 15 bases separated the two germline ends. Sequencing was performed on PBMCs. This rearrangement joins TRBV6-5 to TRBJ2-1, with D tentatively TRBD2 (6 bases). This clonotype was sampled from a young woman in good health and CMV-seronegative. The CDR3 reads CASSYFPGRFDEQFF. The CDR3 bases are TGTGCCAGCAGTTACTTTCCAGGGAGGTTCGATGAGCAGTTCTTC.